The entry below describes one T cell receptor (beta chain). Its antigen remains unknown. This specimen comes from a study of cytomegalovirus exposure and HLA in healthy donors. Study-level points and caveats: DRB1 had the most TCR associations and HLA-C the fewest, a later analysis found, with rates varying by HLA locus. HLA alleles showed associations with 15,000 to 20,000 TCR beta sequences in a later analysis, at a 0.05 false discovery rate. The number of N-insertions in an Asian-associated ancestry cluster was reportedly below the roughly 670-donor mean in a later analysis.

CDR3 length: 15 residues. V was pared by 1 base and J by 3 bases, with 4 bases of the junction left unmatched. Germline loops: CDR1 SEHNR, CDR2 FQNEAQ (reference sequence). The study ran its PCR with 60 Vbeta and 13 Jbeta primers. Here immunoSEQ multiplex PCR was the method, and the copy in TCRdb shows in-frame clones only, minus some. The data show over 110,000 clones, over 75% seen once. Sequencing used PBMCs. This clonotype originated in a male donor in good health and CMV-seronegative. This sequence joins TRBV7-9 and TRBJ2-3; 7 nucleotides line up with TRBD2. This chain's CDR3 is CASSLGRGDTDTQYF. The CDR3 nucleotides read TGTGCCAGCAGCTTAGGTCGGGGGGATACAGATACGCAGTATTTT.